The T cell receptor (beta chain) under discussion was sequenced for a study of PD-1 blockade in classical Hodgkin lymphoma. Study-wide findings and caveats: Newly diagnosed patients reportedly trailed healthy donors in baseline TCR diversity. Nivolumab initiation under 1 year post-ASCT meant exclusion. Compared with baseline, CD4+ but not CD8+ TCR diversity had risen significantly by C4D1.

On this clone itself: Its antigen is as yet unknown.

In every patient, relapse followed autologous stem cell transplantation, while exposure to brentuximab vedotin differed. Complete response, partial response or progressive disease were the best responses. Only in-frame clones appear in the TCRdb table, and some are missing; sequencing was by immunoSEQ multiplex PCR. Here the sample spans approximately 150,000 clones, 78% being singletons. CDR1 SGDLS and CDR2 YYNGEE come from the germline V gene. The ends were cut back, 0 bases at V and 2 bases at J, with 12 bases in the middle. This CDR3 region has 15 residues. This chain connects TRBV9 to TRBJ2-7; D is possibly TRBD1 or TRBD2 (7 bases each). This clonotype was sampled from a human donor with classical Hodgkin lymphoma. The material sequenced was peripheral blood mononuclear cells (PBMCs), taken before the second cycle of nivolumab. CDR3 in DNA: TGTGCCAGCAGCGTAGGGTCAGGGGGGGCCTACGAGCAGTACTTC. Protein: CASSVGSGGAYEQYF.